The 19 T cell receptor beta chains listed next were all sequenced from one sample in a study of tumor and adjacent non-tumor tissue in lung cancer. A modified ARM-PCR protocol with three rounds of nested PCR amplified TCRbeta. TCRdb independently ran MiXCR on the multiplex PCR reads; one entry per CDR3 protein. Counted here are approximately 150,000 distinct CDR3 sequences, roughly 66% occurring once; the ten biggest clones make up around a sixth. No cell sorting was done before RNA was extracted from the tissue. The specimen was lung tumor tissue. The source is a man aged 60 to 75 with small cell lung cancer.

The chain carries TRBV20-1 and TRBJ2-3; D ambiguous. Germline loops: CDR1 DFQATT, CDR2 SNEGSKA (reference sequence). V was trimmed by 6 bases and J by 6 bases, leaving 19 bases between them. There are 14 residues in the CDR3. CDR3 nucleotides: TGCAGTGCCATACCCCGGACCCAAGAGGATACGCAGTATTTT. This encodes CSAIPRTQEDTQYF.

In the case of this clonotype: The junction does not match germline at one end; this may be a read error. This chain joins TRBV11-2 and TRBJ2-7; 12 bases fit TRBD2. The CDR3 consists of 15 residues. CDR1 is SGHAT, CDR2 FQNNGV, per germline. The CDR3 sequence is CASSFGLAGYDEQNF. The CDR3 region has the DNA TGTGCCAGCAGCTTTGGACTAGCGGGATATGACGAGCAGAACTTC.

V is TRBV28 and J is TRBJ2-7, with 11 nucleotides matching TRBD1. Germline lookup yields CDR1 MDHEN and CDR2 SYDVKM. CDR3 length: 15 amino acids. CDR3 residues: CVSSSTGTGGYEQYV. CDR3 bases: TGTGTCAGCAGTTCGACCGGGACAGGGGGATACGAGCAGTACGTC.

With respect to this clonotype: The CDR3 end shows no conserved phenylalanine or tryptophan, and so a read error is likely. The genes are TRBV25-1 and TRBJ1-1, with 7 bases aligning to TRBD1. The CDR3 spans 15 residues. CDR1 and CDR2 (germline): MGHDK, SYGVNS. Trimming cost V 6 bases and J 4 bases; bases outside gene matches: 11. This CDR3 is CASRSTGARGTEAFI. The CDR3 DNA is TGTGCCAGCAGGAGTACAGGGGCGAGGGGCACTGAAGCTTTCATT.

Concerning this clonotype itself: Given the absence of the conserved phenylalanine or tryptophan at the CDR3 end, a read error is likely. The chain has TRBV11-2 and TRBJ2-7; D unclear. Deletions cut 3 bases from V and 0 bases from J, with 9 bases between. In germline, CDR1 is SGHAT, CDR2 FQNNGV. This CDR3 is built from 14 residues. CDR3 in amino acids: CASSLERSSYEQYL. CDR3 nucleotides: TGTGCCAGCAGCTTGGAACGGAGCTCCTACGAGCAGTACCTG.

This sequence joins TRBV20-1 and TRBJ2-1; D ambiguous. Germline assignment: CDR1 DFQATT and CDR2 SNEGSKA (reference sequence). The CDR3 is 14 amino acids. V was pared by 3 bases and J by 8 bases, with 17 bases between. In DNA form, the CDR3 reads TGCAGTGCTAGGGGCGGTGTAGGTAGGGATGAGCAGTTCTTC. Residues: CSARGGVGRDEQFF.

V and J are TRBV6-5 and TRBJ1-4; D not certain. The CDR3 consists of 15 residues. Germline V gene lookup returns CDR1 MNHEY and CDR2 SVGAGI. Trimming left V 10 bases short and J 5 bases short, with 20 bases between. The CDR3 reads CAIGYSPAYNEKLFF. CDR3 bases: TGTGCCATCGGTTACTCTCCAGCCTACAATGAAAAACTGTTTTTT.

As concerns this clonotype: Its ends do not fully match the called genes, so a read error is possible. The V and J genes are TRBV6-2 or TRBV6-3 and TRBJ2-1, with 8 bases lining up with TRBD1. The CDR3 has 15 residues. Germline loops: CDR1 MNHEY, CDR2 SVGEGT. The CDR3 region has the DNA TGTGTCAGCGGTTACAGGGGGGAGGCCTACAATGAGCAGTTCTTC. It codes for CVSGYRGEAYNEQFF.

Concerning this clonotype: A read error may be the cause here, since a much bigger clone is one base away. V gene TRBV4-2 combines with J gene TRBJ2-1; 9 bases map to TRBD2. The CDR3 is made up of 17 amino acids. Germline CDR1 is LGHNA and CDR2 is YNFKEQ. CDR3 in amino acids: CANSQDYGGLASGEQFF. The DNA of the CDR3 is TGTGCCAACAGCCAAGATTATGGGGGACTAGCATCTGGGGAGCAGTTCTTC.

This sequence joins TRBV10-3 and TRBJ2-3; D may be TRBD1 (6 bases). Between the trimmed V and J ends, which lost 7 bases and 1 base, there was a span of 12 bases. Per germline, CDR1 ENHRY and CDR2 SYGVKD. This CDR3 comprises 14 residues. The CDR3 sequence: CAIKPGQCTDTQYF. CDR3 nucleotide sequence: TGTGCCATCAAGCCCGGACAGTGCACAGATACGCAGTATTTT.

The chain uses TRBV10-2 and TRBJ2-1, with TRBD2 as a possible D gene (5 bases). CDR3 length: 13 residues. Germline loops: CDR1 WSHSY, CDR2 SAAADI. V gave up 8 bases and J gave up 9 bases, with 17 bases separating them. CDR3 sequence (DNA): TGCGCCAGCTGCGAGACTGACCGGGGTGAGCAGTTCTTC. Translated, it gives CASCETDRGEQFF.

For this clonotype: A much larger clone sits a single nucleotide away, making a read error possible. V usage is TRBV11-3 and J usage is TRBJ2-1; tentatively, D is TRBD2 (7 bases). This CDR3 contains 16 residues. Germline V gives CDR1 SGHNT, CDR2 YENEEA. CDR3 sequence: CTSSHGWGEGDNEQFF. As DNA, the CDR3 is TGTACCAGCAGCCACGGTTGGGGGGAGGGGGACAATGAGCAGTTCTTC. Full variable domain (outside the CDR3, taken from reference TRBV11-3 and TRBJ2-1): EAGVVQSPRYKIIEKKQPVAFWCNPISGHNTLYWYLQNLGQGPELLIRYENEEAVDDSQLPKDRFSAERLKGVDSTLKIQPAELGDSAVYLCTSSHGWGEGDNEQFFGPGTRLTVL.

This clonotype was seen a single time. A clone one base away is much larger, so this may be a read error. The chain combines TRBV6-6 with TRBJ1-6; 7 nucleotides agree with TRBD1. Germline trimming cut 2 bases from V and 10 bases from J; bases unmatched to any gene: 8. Germline lookup yields CDR1 MNHNY and CDR2 SVGAGI (reference sequence). The CDR3 contains 15 residues. CDR3 bases: TGTGCCAGCAGTTACACGGGACAGAGAGTGTCACCCCTCCACTTT. Encoded protein: CASSYTGQRVSPLHF.

Details on this clonotype: Being one base from a much bigger clone, this may be a read error. The chain is built from TRBV4-1 and TRBJ2-2; D might be TRBD2 (5 bases). The V gene's germline CDR1 is MGHRA and CDR2 YSYEKL. The ends were cut back, 5 bases at V and 0 bases at J, with 10 bases in the middle. CDR3 length equals 15 residues. DNA of the CDR3: TGCGCCAGCAGCTCAGTGGACTCGAACACCGGGGAGCTGTTTTTT. The encoded protein is CASSSVDSNTGELFF.

A remark on this clonotype: One end of the junction fails to match germline, which may point to a read error. The chain uses TRBV5-5 and TRBJ1-5; D unclear. Germline loops: CDR1 SGHKS, CDR2 YYEKEE (reference sequence). The CDR3 spans 14 residues. This chain's CDR3 is CASSSGGWGQHQRF. As DNA, the CDR3 is TGTGCCAGCAGCTCAGGTGGTTGGGGTCAGCACCAGCGTTTT.

This clonotype was seen only once. The chain combines TRBV5-1 with TRBJ2-7; TRBD1 agrees at 7 bases. Looked up from germline, CDR1 is SGHRS and CDR2 is YFSETQ. J gave up 7 bases and V 4 bases, and 14 bases lay outside the gene matches. The CDR3 runs 15 residues. This CDR3 reads CASSLQNTGAEEQYF. CDR3 DNA: TGCGCCAGCAGCCTTCAGAATACAGGGGCGGAAGAGCAGTACTTC.

This clonotype was seen a handful of times. The J gene is TRBJ1-5, the V gene TRBV5-1, with D hard to call. CDR1 and CDR2 from the germline V gene are SGHRS and YFSETQ. This CDR3 contains 13 residues. Trimming pared 4 bases from V and 3 bases from J, leaving 8 bases between. CDR3 in amino acids: CASSDGPNQPQHF. As DNA, the CDR3 is TGCGCCAGCAGCGATGGACCCAATCAGCCCCAGCATTTT.

V is TRBV24-1 and J is TRBJ2-1, with TRBD1 matching over 9 bases. Losses at the gene ends were 9 bases for V and 9 bases for J; bases not matched to a gene: 5. The CDR3 runs 12 residues. Looked up from germline, CDR1 is KGHDR and CDR2 is SFDVKD. The CDR3 nucleotides are TGTGCCACCGGGACAGGGTACGGTGAGCAGTTCTTC. The encoded protein is CATGTGYGEQFF.

About this clonotype: One base away lies a much larger clone, so this may be a sequencing read error. Because the CDR3 is missing its conserved closing phenylalanine or tryptophan, this is likely a read error. The chain combines TRBV6-6 with TRBJ2-3, with 10 bases matching TRBD2. CDR3 length: 16 residues. With 6 bases clipped from V and 4 bases from J, the junction kept 10 bases outside the gene matches. Germline CDR1 and CDR2: MNHNY and SVGAGI (reference sequence). Written as DNA, the CDR3 is TGTGCCAGCAGCCCCGGACTAGCGGAAAACTCAGATACGCAGTATTCT. Translation: CASSPGLAENSDTQYS.